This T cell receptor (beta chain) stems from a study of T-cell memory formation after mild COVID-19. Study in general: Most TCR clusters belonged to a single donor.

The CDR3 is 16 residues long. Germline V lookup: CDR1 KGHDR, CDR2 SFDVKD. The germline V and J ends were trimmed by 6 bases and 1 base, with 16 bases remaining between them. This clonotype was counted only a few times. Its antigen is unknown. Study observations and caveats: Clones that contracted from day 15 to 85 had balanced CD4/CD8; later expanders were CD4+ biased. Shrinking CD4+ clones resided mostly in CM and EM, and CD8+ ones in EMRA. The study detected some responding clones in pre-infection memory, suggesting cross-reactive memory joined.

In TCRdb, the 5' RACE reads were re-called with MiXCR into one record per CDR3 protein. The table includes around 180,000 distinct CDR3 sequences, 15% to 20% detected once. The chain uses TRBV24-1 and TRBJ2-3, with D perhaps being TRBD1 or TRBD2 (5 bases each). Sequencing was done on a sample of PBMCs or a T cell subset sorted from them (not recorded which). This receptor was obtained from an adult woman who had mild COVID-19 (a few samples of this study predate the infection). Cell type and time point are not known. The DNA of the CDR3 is TGTGCCACCAGTCAACCCCCCGGGACGGGCACAGATACGCAGTATTTT. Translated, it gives CATSQPPGTGTDTQYF.